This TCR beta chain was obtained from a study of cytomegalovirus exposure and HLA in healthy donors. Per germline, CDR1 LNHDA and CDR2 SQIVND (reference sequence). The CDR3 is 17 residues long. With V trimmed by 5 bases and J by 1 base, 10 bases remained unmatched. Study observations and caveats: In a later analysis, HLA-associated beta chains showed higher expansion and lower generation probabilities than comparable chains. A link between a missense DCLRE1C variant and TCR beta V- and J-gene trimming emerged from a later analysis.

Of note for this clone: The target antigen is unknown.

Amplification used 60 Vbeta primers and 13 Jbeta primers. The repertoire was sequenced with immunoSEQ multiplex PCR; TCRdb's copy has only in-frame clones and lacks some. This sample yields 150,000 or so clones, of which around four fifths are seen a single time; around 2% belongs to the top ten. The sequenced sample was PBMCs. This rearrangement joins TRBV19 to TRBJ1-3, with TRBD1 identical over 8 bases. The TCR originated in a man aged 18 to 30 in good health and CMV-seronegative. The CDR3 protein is CASSALQGGRSGNTIYF. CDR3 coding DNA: TGTGCCAGTAGTGCGTTACAGGGGGGAAGATCTGGAAACACCATATATTTT.